Each of the 15 T cell receptor beta chains below was sequenced from the same sample in a study of vaccination effects on CD4 cells after COVID-19. TCRdb's copy holds only in-frame clones and misses some; the assay was immunoSEQ multiplex PCR. Among about 69,000 clones listed, under 80% were seen once. ViraFEST assay sequencing came after antigen-specific CD4+ T cells were expanded with viral peptide pools. The culture ran for roughly ten days before CD4+ T cells were isolated. Participants were given two doses of BNT162b2 or mRNA-1273 vaccine. Antigens for these TCRs are unknown. The specimen was CD4+ T cells from PBMCs cultured with HCoV-OC43 spike peptides, collected after COVID-19 vaccination. Subset indicated: HCoV-OC43 spike overlapping peptide pool stimulation. The receptors come from a human donor who received a COVID-19 vaccine.

The V call is TRBV15, the J call TRBJ2-7, with TRBD1 matching 7 bases. V dropped 0 bases and J dropped 7; count of bases not matched to a gene: 6. CDR3 length equals 14 residues. Germline V gene data show CDR1 as LNHNV and CDR2 as YYDKDF (reference sequence). The CDR3 region is CATSRDFSGGEQYV. The CDR3 coding sequence is TGTGCCACCAGCAGAGATTTCTCAGGGGGTGAGCAGTACGTC.

This rearrangement joins TRBV7-8 to TRBJ2-3; weak D call: TRBD1 (5 bases). Germline values: CDR1 SGHVS, CDR2 FQNEAQ. CDR3 length: 14 residues. The V end was cut by 5 bases, the J end by 3 bases, with 12 bases between. This chain's CDR3 is CASSLHTGTDTQYF. Here the CDR3 DNA reads TGTGCCAGCAGCCTACACACAGGTACAGATACGCAGTATTTT.

The chain links TRBV6-5 to TRBJ1-5; weak D call: TRBD1 (6 bases). CDR1 and CDR2 (germline): MNHEY, SVGAGI. The CDR3 loop spans 13 amino acids. V was pared by 5 bases and J by 5 bases, with 10 bases between. The CDR3 protein is CASSTQGYQPQHF. CDR3 nucleotide sequence: TGTGCCAGCAGTACCCAGGGGTATCAGCCCCAGCATTTT.

In this sample, this clone turned up a few times. This sequence joins TRBV7-3 and TRBJ2-2, with 7 bases that match TRBD1. With V trimmed by 5 bases and J by 6 bases, 9 bases remained unmatched. CDR1 is SGHTA and CDR2 is FQGTGA in the germline V gene. This CDR3 region has 15 residues. CDR3: CASSPSTGKAGELFF. CDR3 nucleotides: TGTGCCAGCAGCCCGTCGACAGGGAAGGCCGGGGAGCTGTTTTTT.

The chain combines TRBV9 with TRBJ2-1; TRBD1 aligns across 11 bases. CDR1 and CDR2 (germline): SGDLS, YYNGEE. The ends lost 2 bases at V and 5 bases at J; junction bases unmatched: 3. The CDR3 extends over 15 amino acids. DNA for the CDR3: TGTGCCAGCAGCGTGGGGACAGGGGGTCACAATGAGCAGTTCTTC. This gives the protein CASSVGTGGHNEQFF.

The V call is TRBV18, the J call TRBJ1-3, with D perhaps TRBD1 (5 bases). CDR3 length equals 16 residues. Trimming took 2 bases from V and 0 from J, leaving 11 bases between them. Germline loops: CDR1 KGHSH, CDR2 LQKENI. The CDR3 region is CASSPSPGTSGNTIYF. CDR3 bases: TGTGCCAGCTCACCATCCCCCGGGACCTCTGGAAACACCATATATTTT.

The chain joins TRBV15 to TRBJ2-4; perhaps TRBD1 as D (6 bases). There are 17 residues in the CDR3. Deletions cut 5 bases from V and 0 bases from J, with 17 bases between. CDR1 is LNHNV, CDR2 YYDKDF, per germline (reference sequence). The chain's CDR3 is CATSPPGQPLAKNIQYF. CDR3 nucleotide sequence: TGTGCCACCAGCCCCCCTGGACAGCCCTTAGCCAAAAACATTCAGTACTTC.

V and J are TRBV7-6 and TRBJ2-5, with 11 bases that match TRBD2. After removal of 1 base from V and 7 bases from J, the junction contained 11 bases not matched to a gene. CDR1 and CDR2 from the germline V gene are SGHVS and FNYEAQ. The CDR3 is 17 amino acids. The CDR3 bases are TGTGCCAGCAGCTTAGATTTAGCGGGGGGGCCAGATCGGACCCAGTACTTC. It encodes CASSLDLAGGPDRTQYF.

V is TRBV2 and J is TRBJ2-3; D may correspond to TRBD1 or TRBD2 (7 bases each). The V end lost 2 bases, the J end lost 1 base, and 25 bases lay between the germline ends. Germline V gene data show CDR1 as SNHLY and CDR2 as FYNNEI. CDR3 length: 20 amino acids. CDR3 sequence reads: CASSEFLGTARGRGTDTQYF. Here the CDR3 DNA reads TGTGCCAGCAGTGAATTTCTTGGGACAGCGCGGGGGAGAGGCACAGATACGCAGTATTTT.

In the case of this clone: In this CDR3 the conserved last residue, phenylalanine or tryptophan, is missing, so a read error is likely. Because the CDR3's place on the DNA is in doubt, the DNA is left out and the CDR3 is given as listed by TCRdb. The genes are TRBV5-1 and TRBJ2-7. The CDR3 region is 14 residues in length, termini included. Germline V gives CDR1 SGHRS, CDR2 YFSETQ. The chain's CDR3 is CASSLRKALRLRTL.

The genes are TRBV27 and TRBJ1-6; possibly TRBD1 for D (6 bases). The V end lost 5 bases, the J end lost 1 base, and 12 bases lay between the germline ends. CDR3 length: 16 amino acids. Per the germline V gene, CDR1 is MNHEY and CDR2 is SMNVEV (reference sequence). The CDR3 DNA reads TGTGCCAGCAGTGTCACAGGGACATCCTATAATTCACCCCTCCACTTT. Its protein product is CASSVTGTSYNSPLHF.

The chain joins TRBV6-2 or TRBV6-3 to TRBJ2-5; D is ambiguous. This CDR3 comprises 13 residues. The V end lost 2 bases, the J end lost 5 bases, and 9 bases lay between the germline ends. Per germline, CDR1 MNHEY and CDR2 SVGEGT. CDR3 sequence (DNA): TGTGCCAGCAGTTACCTTGGGGTTGAGACCCAGTACTTC. It yields the protein CASSYLGVETQYF.

This chain links TRBV6-5 with TRBJ1-2; TRBD1 agrees at 7 bases. V trimming: 6 bases; J trimming: 12 bases; junction bases outside the gene matches: 16. Germline V CDR1 and CDR2: MNHEY, SVGAGI. CDR3 length equals 14 residues. Here the CDR3 reads CASRYGYTGEGDTF. The CDR3 nucleotides are TGTGCCAGCAGGTACGGGTATACAGGGGAAGGAGACACCTTC.

This sequence joins TRBV19 and TRBJ1-4; possibly TRBD1 for D (5 bases). The V gene lost 1 base and the J gene lost 7 bases, with 13 bases spanning the gap. The CDR3 has 15 residues. Per the germline V gene, CDR1 is LNHDA and CDR2 is SQIVND (reference sequence). DNA for the CDR3: TGTGCCAGTAGTATAGGCCCGCAGGGCGGTGAAAAACTGTTTTTT. It translates to CASSIGPQGGEKLFF.

This clone showed up just a few times. The rearrangement links TRBV24-1 to TRBJ2-2, with D unresolved. The V and J ends lost 6 bases and 0 bases respectively, with 10 bases between them. Germline V gene sequence: CDR1 KGHDR, CDR2 SFDVKD. The CDR3 runs 15 residues. CDR3 loop: CATSSRITNTGELFF. The DNA of the CDR3 is TGTGCCACCAGTTCCAGGATTACGAACACCGGGGAGCTGTTTTTT.